This T cell receptor (beta chain) was captured by sequencing in a study of blood T cells in healthy people across ages. About the research overall: About one barcoded beta molecule per two T cells came from capture by template switching.

A second PCR of roughly 6 to 12 cycles used a sample-barcoded 5' primer and a J-beta primer mix. TCRdb used MiXCR to reprocess the 5' RACE reads, holding one entry per CDR3 protein. Among roughly 500,000 distinct CDR3 sequences listed, 27% were seen once. RNA extraction gave at least 5.5 micrograms of total RNA per sample. The receptor was derived from a woman in her 70s in good health. Material for sequencing was blood.

CDR3 loop: CASSAITATQYF. The DNA for the CDR3 is TGTGCCAGCAGCGCGATTACTGCTACGCAGTATTTT. The rearrangement uses TRBV7-9 and TRBJ2-3, with D unclear. Germline V gene sequence: CDR1 SEHNR, CDR2 FQNEAQ (reference sequence). The CDR3 is 12 residues long. V lost 5 bases and J 8 bases, leaving 11 bases between the germline ends.